These 27 T cell receptor beta chains were sequenced from one sample in a study of CD8 T cells in Susac syndrome. Random hexamers served to reverse transcribe about 0.5 to 1 ug RNA. MiXCR, run by TCRdb on the immunoSEQ multiplex PCR reads, gives a single entry per CDR3 protein. The sample shows roughly 190,000 distinct CDR3 sequences, roughly 95% of them seen only once. Sequencing was carried out using CD4+ T cells from PBMCs. The receptors stem from a human donor with Susac syndrome.

This rearrangement joins TRBV12-3 or TRBV12-4 to TRBJ1-5; TRBD1 is a possible D gene (5 bases). V gave up 6 bases and J gave up 6 bases, with 18 bases separating them. The CDR3 runs 15 residues. CDR3 nucleotide sequence: TGTGCCAGCAGCCCCGCAGCAGGGATCGCTCAGCCCCAGCATTTT. Residues: CASSPAAGIAQPQHF.

V gene TRBV28 combines with J gene TRBJ1-5; TRBD1 agrees at 7 bases. The J segment lost 5 bases and the V segment lost 6 bases, leaving 13 bases of the junction unmatched. Germline lookup yields CDR1 MDHEN and CDR2 SYDVKM. CDR3 size: 16 residues. The CDR3 DNA sequence: TGTGCCAGCAGCGAATTGACAGGGAAGATAGATCAGCCCCAGCATTTT. Translating gives CASSELTGKIDQPQHF.

J is TRBJ2-1 and V is TRBV12-3 or TRBV12-4, with TRBD2 identical over 7 bases. The CDR3 sequence is 15 residues long. The ends lost 6 bases at V and 3 bases at J; junction bases unmatched: 8. CDR3: CASSPGGILYNEQFF. The CDR3 DNA reads as TGTGCCAGCAGCCCCGGGGGGATCCTCTACAATGAGCAGTTCTTC.

V gene TRBV20-1 combines with J gene TRBJ1-2; D is ambiguous. CDR3 length: 13 amino acids. CDR1 and CDR2 from the germline V gene are DFQATT and SNEGSKA (reference sequence). Trimming pared 2 bases from V and 7 bases from J, leaving 14 bases between. The CDR3 DNA follows: TGCAGTGCTAGAAGGCAGGCGCCGGGTGGCTACACCTTC. It translates to CSARRQAPGGYTF.

The chain links TRBV2 to TRBJ2-7; D uncertain. Looked up from germline, CDR1 is SNHLY and CDR2 is FYNNEI. The CDR3 is 17 amino acids. The V end was cut by 1 base, the J end by 0 bases, with 16 bases between. The CDR3 is CASSEGRPPFSSYEQYF. CDR3 bases: TGTGCCAGCAGTGAAGGACGACCCCCCTTCAGCTCCTACGAGCAGTACTTC.

The V gene is TRBV29-1, the J gene TRBJ2-2, with 8 bases identical to TRBD1. The CDR3 consists of 12 residues. Germline V gene lookup returns CDR1 SQVTM and CDR2 ANQGSEA. The trim removed 6 bases at V and 4 bases at J, leaving 1 base unmatched. The CDR3 DNA reads TGCAGCGTGACAGGGGTCACCGGGGAGCTGTTTTTT. As protein: CSVTGVTGELFF.

The chain is built from TRBV20-1 and TRBJ1-5; 8 positions agree with TRBD1. This CDR3 has 15 amino acids. After removal of 1 base from V and 1 base from J, the junction contained 3 bases not matched to a gene. The V gene's germline CDR1 is DFQATT and CDR2 SNEGSKA (reference sequence). The DNA for the CDR3 is TGCAGTGCTAGAGGGCAGGGGGCAAGCAATCAGCCCCAGCATTTT. Amino acid sequence: CSARGQGASNQPQHF.

V gene TRBV7-2 combines with J gene TRBJ2-3; D possibly corresponds to TRBD2 (5 bases). The CDR3 is 11 amino acids. The germline V and J ends were trimmed by 10 bases and 8 bases, with 13 bases remaining between them. The germline V gene has CDR1 SGHTA and CDR2 FQGNSA. The DNA for the CDR3 is TGTGCCACCGAGGGCTGGGGTACGCAGTATTTT. It encodes CATEGWGTQYF.

The chain uses TRBV3-1 and TRBJ2-3, with D perhaps matching TRBD2 (7 bases). The CDR3 runs to 13 residues. V was trimmed by 10 bases and J by 1 base, leaving 12 bases between them. The V gene's germline CDR1 is LGHDT and CDR2 YNNKEL (reference sequence). The DNA of the CDR3 is TGTGCCACAAGAGGGGGGGGCACAGATACGCAGTATTTT. This gives the protein CATRGGGTDTQYF.

The chain employs TRBV5-1 and TRBJ2-3, with D maybe TRBD2 (6 bases). This CDR3 has 16 amino acids. Trimming removed 4 bases from V and 0 bases from J, with 15 bases in between. Germline loops: CDR1 SGHRS, CDR2 YFSETQ. CDR3 sequence reads: CASSGWGDPSTDTQYF. CDR3 nucleotides: TGCGCCAGCAGCGGCTGGGGGGATCCAAGCACAGATACGCAGTATTTT.

This chain links TRBV5-6 with TRBJ2-3; possible D gene TRBD2, 6 bases. The V and J ends lost 2 bases and 0 bases respectively, with 10 bases between them. From germline, CDR1 is SGHDT and CDR2 YYEEEE. CDR3 length equals 15 residues. CDR3 bases: TGTGCCAGCAGCTTCCGGGGGACTAGCACAGATACGCAGTATTTT. Its translation is CASSFRGTSTDTQYF.

V is TRBV7-8 and J is TRBJ2-7, with 11 bases lining up with TRBD2. Losses at the gene ends were 1 base for V and 7 bases for J; bases not matched to a gene: 3. Looked up from germline, CDR1 is SGHVS and CDR2 is FQNEAQ. This CDR3 contains 14 residues. DNA of the CDR3: TGTGCCAGCAGCTTAGGAGGGACTAGCGGTGAGCAGTACTTC. Amino acids: CASSLGGTSGEQYF.

The rearrangement uses TRBV25-1 and TRBJ1-2; 7 positions agree with TRBD1. Germline lookup yields CDR1 MGHDK and CDR2 SYGVNS. The ends lost 5 bases at V and 4 bases at J; junction bases unmatched: 16. The CDR3 covers 17 residues. The CDR3 DNA reads as TGTGCCAGCAGTAACCAAGGTGTCACAGGGGTCGCCTATGGCTACACCTTC. The encoded protein is CASSNQGVTGVAYGYTF.

The V gene is TRBV20-1, the J gene TRBJ2-7, with 9 bases aligning to TRBD1. The CDR3 extends over 15 amino acids. V was clipped by 5 bases and J by 2 bases; unmatched bases: 10. CDR1 and CDR2 from the germline V gene are DFQATT and SNEGSKA (reference sequence). In DNA form, the CDR3 reads TGCAGTGCTTTCACAGGGGGCGCGAACGCCTACGAGCAGTACTTC. It specifies CSAFTGGANAYEQYF.

In this sample, this clonotype turned up once. The chain carries TRBV3-1 and TRBJ1-2; TRBD1 matches at 9 bases. J gave up 2 bases and V 3 bases, and 7 bases lay outside the gene matches. The length of the CDR3 is 16 residues. Looked up from germline, CDR1 is LGHDT and CDR2 is YNNKEL (reference sequence). The CDR3 sequence is CASSHLNRGRNYGYTF. DNA of the CDR3: TGTGCCAGCAGCCATTTGAACAGGGGGCGCAACTATGGCTACACCTTC.

The V and J genes are TRBV11-2 and TRBJ2-7; D uncertain. Germline CDR1 and CDR2: SGHAT and FQNNGV. V gave up 5 bases and J gave up 6 bases, with 17 bases separating them. This CDR3 contains 14 residues. CDR3 sequence reads: CASSHLKSAFEQYF. In DNA, the CDR3 is TGTGCCAGCAGCCATCTCAAGTCCGCTTTCGAGCAGTACTTC.

This sequence joins TRBV27 and TRBJ2-4, with D possibly called TRBD1 or TRBD2 (6 bases each). This CDR3 spans 15 amino acids. Germline CDR1 is MNHEY and CDR2 is SMNVEV (reference sequence). Trimming left V 8 bases short and J 2 bases short, with 16 bases between. CDR3 amino acids: CASRVGGGTKNIQYF. In nucleotides, the CDR3 is TGTGCCAGCCGAGTGGGGGGCGGGACCAAAAACATTCAGTACTTC.

The rearrangement joins TRBV19 to TRBJ2-1; 8 bases line up with TRBD2. V dropped 2 bases and J dropped 8; count of bases not matched to a gene: 11. The CDR3 loop spans 16 amino acids. CDR1 and CDR2 (germline): LNHDA, SQIVND (reference sequence). The CDR3 region has the DNA TGTGCCAGTAGTATAATCCCGGGGGGGCCTTTGGATGAGCAGTTCTTC. Residues: CASSIIPGGPLDEQFF.

This clonotype was detected once. The J gene is TRBJ2-1, the V gene TRBV3-1; a weak D match, TRBD2 (5 bases). CDR3 length: 12 amino acids. CDR1 and CDR2 (germline): LGHDT, YNNKEL (reference sequence). V gave up 4 bases and J gave up 7 bases, with 8 bases separating them. DNA of the CDR3: TGTGCCAGCAGCCTAGCGTGGAATGAGCAGTTCTTC. The encoded protein is CASSLAWNEQFF.

This chain uses TRBV6-5 with TRBJ2-1; 10 bases are shared with TRBD2. The V and J ends lost 8 bases and 9 bases, in that order; junction bases with no gene match: 13. The CDR3 loop spans 15 amino acids. Germline CDR1 reads MNHEY; CDR2 reads SVGAGI. The CDR3 sequence is CASARASGGVGEQFF. CDR3 DNA sequence: TGTGCCAGCGCGAGGGCTAGCGGGGGTGTAGGTGAGCAGTTCTTC.

CDR3 sequence: CSASRDSRDNSPLHF. CDR3 DNA sequence: TGCAGTGCTAGTCGGGACAGCCGAGATAATTCACCCCTCCACTTT. The J gene is TRBJ1-6, the V gene TRBV20-1, with 7 bases lining up with TRBD1. J was trimmed by 5 bases and V by 3 bases; bases with no gene match: 7. The CDR3 totals 15 residues. Germline V gene sequence: CDR1 DFQATT, CDR2 SNEGSKA (reference sequence).

The V gene is TRBV5-1, the J gene TRBJ1-1; 7 nucleotides line up with TRBD1. After removal of 5 bases from V and 0 bases from J, the junction contained 7 bases not matched to a gene. The CDR3 covers 15 residues. Germline lookup yields CDR1 SGHRS and CDR2 YFSETQ. This CDR3 reads CASRPGGHMNTEAFF. The CDR3 DNA sequence: TGCGCCAGCAGACCAGGGGGGCACATGAACACTGAAGCTTTCTTT. The variable domain in full, completed from reference TRBV5-1 and TRBJ1-1, reads KAGVTQTPRYLIKTRGQQVTLSCSPISGHRSVSWYQQTPGQGLQFLFEYFSETQRNKGNFPGRFSGRQFSNSRSEMNVSTLELGDSALYLCASRPGGHMNTEAFFGQGTRLTVV.

The rearrangement joins TRBV20-1 to TRBJ2-5; D call uncertain. Trimming removed 3 bases from V and 1 base from J, with 6 bases in between. This CDR3 has 12 amino acids. Germline CDR1 is DFQATT and CDR2 is SNEGSKA (reference sequence). CDR3 protein: CSARGLQETQYF. The DNA of the CDR3 is TGCAGTGCTAGGGGCCTCCAAGAGACCCAGTACTTC.

The chain recombines TRBV9 with TRBJ1-5, with TRBD1 matching 10 bases. With V trimmed by 8 bases and J by 0 bases, 5 bases remained unmatched. Per germline, CDR1 SGDLS and CDR2 YYNGEE. This CDR3 has 15 amino acids. CDR3 in DNA: TGTGCCAGAGGGGACAGGGGCTATAGCAATCAGCCCCAGCATTTT. This gives the protein CARGDRGYSNQPQHF.

This chain joins TRBV18 and TRBJ2-1; D is uncertain. V was clipped by 3 bases and J by 4 bases, with 13 bases between them. In germline, CDR1 is KGHSH, CDR2 LQKENI. The CDR3 runs 15 residues. This CDR3 reads CASSPLEREYNEQFF. CDR3 nucleotides: TGTGCCAGCTCACCCCTGGAAAGGGAATACAATGAGCAGTTCTTC.

This clonotype was found a few times. V is TRBV11-1 and J is TRBJ2-6, with a tentative D call TRBD1 (6 bases). This CDR3 contains 17 residues. Deletions cut 3 bases from V and 4 bases from J, with 16 bases between. Germline CDR1 is SGHAT and CDR2 is FQDESV (reference sequence). CDR3: CASSFSATGSGANVLTF. DNA of the CDR3: TGTGCCAGCAGCTTCAGCGCCACAGGGTCAGGGGCCAACGTCCTGACTTTC.

This clonotype showed up just once. The chain is built from TRBV30 and TRBJ1-5; D possibly corresponds to TRBD1 (6 bases). The germline V gene encodes CDR1 GTSNPN and CDR2 SVGIG (reference sequence). Trimming cost V 0 bases and J 6 bases, with 15 bases left between them. The CDR3 sequence is 15 residues long. The CDR3: CAWSVYGGAVQPQHF. In DNA form, the CDR3 reads TGTGCCTGGAGTGTATATGGGGGGGCCGTTCAGCCCCAGCATTTT.